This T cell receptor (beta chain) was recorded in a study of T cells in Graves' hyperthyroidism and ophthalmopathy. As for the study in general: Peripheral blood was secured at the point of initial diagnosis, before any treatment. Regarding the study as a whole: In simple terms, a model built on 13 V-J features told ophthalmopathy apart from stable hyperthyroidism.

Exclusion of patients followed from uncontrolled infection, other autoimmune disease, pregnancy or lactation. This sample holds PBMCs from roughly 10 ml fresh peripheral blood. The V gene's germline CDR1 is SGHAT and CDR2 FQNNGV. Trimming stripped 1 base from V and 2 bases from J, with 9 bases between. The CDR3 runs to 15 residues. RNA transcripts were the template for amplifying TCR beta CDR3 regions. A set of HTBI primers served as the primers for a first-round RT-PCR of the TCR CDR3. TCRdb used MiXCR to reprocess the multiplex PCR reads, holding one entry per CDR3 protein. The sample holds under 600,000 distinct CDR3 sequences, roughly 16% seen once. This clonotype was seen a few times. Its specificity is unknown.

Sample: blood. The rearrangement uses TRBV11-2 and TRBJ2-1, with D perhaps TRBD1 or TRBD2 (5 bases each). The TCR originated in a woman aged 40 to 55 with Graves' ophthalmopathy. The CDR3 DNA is TGTGCCAGCAGCTTAGTACGGGGCGCCTACAATGAGCAGTTCTTC. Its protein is CASSLVRGAYNEQFF.